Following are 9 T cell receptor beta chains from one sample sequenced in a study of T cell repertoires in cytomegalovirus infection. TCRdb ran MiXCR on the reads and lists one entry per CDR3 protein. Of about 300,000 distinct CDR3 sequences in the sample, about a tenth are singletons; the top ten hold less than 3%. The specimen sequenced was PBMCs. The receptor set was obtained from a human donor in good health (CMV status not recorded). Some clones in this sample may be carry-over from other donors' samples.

The CDR3 loop reads CATSDYGFNEQFF. The CDR3, as DNA: TGTGCCACCAGTGATTATGGTTTCAATGAGCAGTTCTTC. The V gene is TRBV24-1, the J gene TRBJ2-1; D unresolved. V dropped 2 bases and J dropped 6 bases, with 7 bases sitting between them. This CDR3 region has 13 residues. Germline CDR1 and CDR2: KGHDR and SFDVKD.

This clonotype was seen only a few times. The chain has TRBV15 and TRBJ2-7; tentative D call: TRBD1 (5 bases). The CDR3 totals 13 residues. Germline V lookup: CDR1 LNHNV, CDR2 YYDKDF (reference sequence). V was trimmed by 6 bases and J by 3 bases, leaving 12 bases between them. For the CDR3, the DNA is TGTGCCACCAGGGACATCCCACTCTACGAGCAGTACTTC. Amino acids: CATRDIPLYEQYF.

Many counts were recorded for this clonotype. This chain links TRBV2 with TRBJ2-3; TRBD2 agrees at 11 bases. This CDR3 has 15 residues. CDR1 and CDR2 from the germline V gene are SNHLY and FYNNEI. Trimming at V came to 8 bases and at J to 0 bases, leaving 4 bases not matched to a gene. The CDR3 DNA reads TGTGCCAGCGGGACTAGCGGTACTAGCACAGATACGCAGTATTTT. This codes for CASGTSGTSTDTQYF.

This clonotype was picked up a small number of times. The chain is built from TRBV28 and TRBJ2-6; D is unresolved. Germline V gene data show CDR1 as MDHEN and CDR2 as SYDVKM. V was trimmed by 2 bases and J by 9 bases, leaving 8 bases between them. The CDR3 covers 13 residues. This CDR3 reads CASSLMNRNVLTF. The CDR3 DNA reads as TGTGCCAGCAGTTTAATGAACCGCAACGTCCTGACTTTC.

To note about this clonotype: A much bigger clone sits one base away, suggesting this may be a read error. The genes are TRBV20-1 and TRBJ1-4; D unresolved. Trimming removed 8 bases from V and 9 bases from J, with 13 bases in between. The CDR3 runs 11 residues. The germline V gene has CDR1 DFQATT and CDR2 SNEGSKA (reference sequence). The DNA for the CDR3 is TGCAGTTCCGGGGTGAATAAAAAACTGTTTTTT. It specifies CSSGVNKKLFF.

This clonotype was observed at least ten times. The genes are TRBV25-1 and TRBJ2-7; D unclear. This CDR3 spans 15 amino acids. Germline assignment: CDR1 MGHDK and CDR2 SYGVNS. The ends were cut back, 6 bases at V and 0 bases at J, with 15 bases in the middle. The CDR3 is CASSFIRNSSYEQYF. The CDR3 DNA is TGTGCCAGCAGCTTTATAAGAAATAGCTCCTACGAGCAGTACTTC.

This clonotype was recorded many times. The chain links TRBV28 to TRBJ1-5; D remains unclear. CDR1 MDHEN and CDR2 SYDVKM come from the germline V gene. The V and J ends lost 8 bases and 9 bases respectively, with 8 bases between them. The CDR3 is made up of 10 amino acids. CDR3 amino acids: CASGGRPQHF. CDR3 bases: TGTGCCAGCGGAGGGAGGCCCCAGCATTTT.

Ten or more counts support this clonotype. In nucleotides, the CDR3 is TGTGCCAGTAGTATCCAGGGAGGGGCCTACAATGAGCAGTTCTTC. Encoded protein: CASSIQGGAYNEQFF. The V and J genes are TRBV19 and TRBJ2-1; 7 nucleotides align to TRBD2. This CDR3 region has 15 residues. The germline CDR1 and CDR2 sequences are LNHDA and SQIVND (reference sequence). Germline trimming cut 3 bases from V and 2 bases from J; bases unmatched to any gene: 4.

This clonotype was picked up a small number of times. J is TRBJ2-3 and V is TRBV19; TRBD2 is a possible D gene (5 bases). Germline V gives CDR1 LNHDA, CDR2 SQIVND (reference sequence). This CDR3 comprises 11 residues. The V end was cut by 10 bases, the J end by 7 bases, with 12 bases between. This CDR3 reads CATLGGYTQYF. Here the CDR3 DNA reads TGTGCCACCCTCGGCGGGTATACGCAGTATTTT. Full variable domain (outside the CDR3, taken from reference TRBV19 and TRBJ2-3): DGGITQSPKYLFRKEGQNVTLSCEQNLNHDAMYWYRQDPGQGLRLIYYSQIVNDFQKGDIAEGYSVSREKKESFPLTVTSAQKNPTAFYLCATLGGYTQYFGPGTRLTVL.